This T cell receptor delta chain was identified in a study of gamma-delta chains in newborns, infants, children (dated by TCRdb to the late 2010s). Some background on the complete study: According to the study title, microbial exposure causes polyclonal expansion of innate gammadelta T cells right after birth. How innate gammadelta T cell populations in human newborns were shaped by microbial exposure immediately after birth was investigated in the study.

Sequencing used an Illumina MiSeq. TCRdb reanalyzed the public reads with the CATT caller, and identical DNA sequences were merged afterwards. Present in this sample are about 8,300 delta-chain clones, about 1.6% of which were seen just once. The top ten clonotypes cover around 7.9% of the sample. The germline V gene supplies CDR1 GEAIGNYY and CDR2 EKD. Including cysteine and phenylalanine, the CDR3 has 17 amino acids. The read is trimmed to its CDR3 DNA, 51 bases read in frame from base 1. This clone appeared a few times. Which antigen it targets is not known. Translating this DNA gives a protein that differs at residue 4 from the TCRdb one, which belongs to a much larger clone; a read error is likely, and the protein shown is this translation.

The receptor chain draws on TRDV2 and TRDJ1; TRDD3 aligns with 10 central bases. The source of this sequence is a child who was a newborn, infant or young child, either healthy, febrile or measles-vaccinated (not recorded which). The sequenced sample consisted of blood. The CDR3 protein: CACGTAGGIRSADKLIF. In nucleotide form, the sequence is TGTGCCTGTGGCACCGCGGGGGGGATACGTTCCGCCGATAAACTCATCTTT.